One and the same sample provided the 27 T cell receptor beta chains below, sequenced in a study of cytomegalovirus exposure and HLA in healthy donors. The primer mix had 60 Vbeta and 13 Jbeta primers. TCRdb keeps only in-frame clones here, not all; method: immunoSEQ multiplex PCR. Among some 120,000 clones listed, about four fifths were seen once. The source material was PBMCs. Receptors were obtained from a woman aged 45-59 years in good health and CMV-seropositive.

The CDR3 region is CAWNPRALRGNTIYF. The CDR3 bases are TGTGCCTGGAACCCGAGGGCGTTGCGGGGAAACACCATATATTTT. The chain employs TRBV30 and TRBJ1-3; no definite D call. Germline loops: CDR1 GTSNPN, CDR2 SVGIG (reference sequence). Trimming stripped 4 bases from V and 4 bases from J, with 17 bases between. The CDR3 loop spans 15 amino acids.

V usage is TRBV5-1 and J usage is TRBJ1-2; 9 nucleotides align to TRBD1. The germline V gene encodes CDR1 SGHRS and CDR2 YFSETQ. This CDR3 contains 16 residues. The V and J ends lost 2 bases and 8 bases, in that order; junction bases with no gene match: 13. CDR3 protein: CASSFVPGQGLFGYTF. The CDR3 DNA is TGCGCCAGCAGCTTCGTACCGGGACAGGGACTGTTCGGCTACACCTTC.

This clone appeared a few times. V gene TRBV18 combines with J gene TRBJ2-7, with 13 bases aligning to TRBD2. The CDR3 extends over 15 amino acids. V dropped 3 bases and J dropped 5; count of bases not matched to a gene: 4. Germline V gene lookup returns CDR1 KGHSH and CDR2 LQKENI. The CDR3, as DNA: TGTGCCAGCTCACCCTGGACTAGCGGGAGAGACGAGCAGTACTTC. As protein: CASSPWTSGRDEQYF. The variable domain in full, completed from reference TRBV18 and TRBJ2-7, reads NAGVMQNPRHLVRRRGQEARLRCSPMKGHSHVYWYRQLPEEGLKFMVYLQKENIIDESGMPKERFSAEFPKEGPSILRIQQVVRGDSAAYFCASSPWTSGRDEQYFGPGTRLTVT.

The gene calls are TRBV18 and TRBJ1-1; TRBD1 matches 8 bases. The CDR3 is made up of 16 amino acids. CDR1 KGHSH and CDR2 LQKENI come from the germline V gene. The trim removed 2 bases at V and 2 bases at J, leaving 7 bases unmatched. The CDR3: CASSPSGTGLNTEAFF. In nucleotides, the CDR3 is TGTGCCAGCTCACCAAGTGGGACAGGACTAAACACTGAAGCTTTCTTT.

This clone was recorded once. The chain is built from TRBV5-1 and TRBJ1-2, with D tentatively TRBD1 (6 bases). This CDR3 has 13 residues. Looked up from germline, CDR1 is SGHRS and CDR2 is YFSETQ. Trimming cost V 0 bases and J 8 bases, with 11 bases left between them. CDR3 nucleotides: TGCGCCAGCAGCTTGGACAGGGTTGAGGGCTACACCTTC. Its translation: CASSLDRVEGYTF.

The chain combines TRBV4-1 with TRBJ2-2; 10 nucleotides match TRBD2. This CDR3 has 20 residues. Germline trimming cut 2 bases from V and 8 bases from J; bases unmatched to any gene: 20. Germline V gene data show CDR1 as MGHRA and CDR2 as YSYEKL. The CDR3 DNA sequence: TGCGCCAGCAGCCAATTCCCTGTTAGGCCTAGCGGGGGCCCTGGGGGGGAGCTGTTTTTT. It yields the protein CASSQFPVRPSGGPGGELFF.

This chain uses TRBV5-6 with TRBJ1-6; TRBD1 agrees at 9 bases. This CDR3 has 16 amino acids. The V gene's germline CDR1 is SGHDT and CDR2 YYEEEE. The V segment lost 0 bases and the J segment 9 bases; nucleotides outside the gene matches: 7. The CDR3 nucleotides are TGTGCCAGCAGCTTGGCACCACCGGGACAGGGTTCACCCCTCCACTTT. Its protein product is CASSLAPPGQGSPLHF.

This clone was counted once. The CDR3 region is CASSLRTGGSTDTQYF. The CDR3, as DNA: TGTGCCAGCAGCTTACGGACGGGAGGGAGCACAGATACGCAGTATTTT. The rearrangement links TRBV7-2 to TRBJ2-3; 8 bases are shared with TRBD2. Germline CDR1 is SGHTA and CDR2 is FQGNSA. The CDR3 is made up of 16 amino acids. Trimming cost V 2 bases and J 0 bases; bases outside gene matches: 4.

This clone showed up just once. V usage is TRBV2 and J usage is TRBJ2-1; D not certain. Germline V gene lookup returns CDR1 SNHLY and CDR2 FYNNEI. Trimming took 8 bases from V and 9 from J, leaving 14 bases between them. The CDR3 spans 12 residues. CDR3 sequence (DNA): TGTGCCAGCTGTTATAGCCTAGGTGAGCAGTTCTTC. Translating gives CASCYSLGEQFF.

The V and J genes are TRBV27 and TRBJ2-1, with TRBD2 identical over 10 bases. The ends lost 6 bases at V and 8 bases at J; junction bases unmatched: 10. The CDR3 spans 15 residues. The germline gives CDR1 MNHEY, CDR2 SMNVEV (reference sequence). CDR3: CASRLAGTRGHEQFF. The CDR3 DNA sequence: TGTGCCAGCAGACTAGCGGGGACCCGGGGCCATGAGCAGTTCTTC.

The chain combines TRBV7-2 with TRBJ2-5; TRBD1 agrees at 8 bases. The length of the CDR3 is 14 residues. V lost 3 bases and J lost 5; bases outside the gene matches: 5. CDR1 and CDR2 from the germline V gene are SGHTA and FQGNSA. This CDR3 reads CASSFNRGRETQYF. The CDR3 nucleotides are TGTGCCAGCAGCTTCAACAGGGGGAGGGAGACCCAGTACTTC.

The sample holds one count of this clone. This chain links TRBV11-1 with TRBJ1-2, with TRBD1 as a possible D gene (5 bases). The length of the CDR3 is 13 residues. Germline V gives CDR1 SGHAT, CDR2 FQDESV (reference sequence). Trimming removed 5 bases from V and 1 base from J, with 8 bases in between. CDR3 loop: CASSRDSNYGYTF. The CDR3 nucleotides are TGTGCCAGCAGCCGCGACAGTAACTATGGCTACACCTTC.

V is TRBV6-4 and J is TRBJ1-2; D not resolved. The CDR3 runs 13 residues. Trimming removed 6 bases at V and 7 bases at J, with 15 bases between. Germline CDR1 is MRHNA and CDR2 is SNTAGT. The CDR3 nucleotides are TGTGCCAGCAGCCGGGAACTATTTGGTGGCTACACCTTC. Protein: CASSRELFGGYTF.

This chain links TRBV2 with TRBJ2-1, with TRBD2 matching over 8 bases. There are 17 residues in the CDR3. Germline CDR1 SNHLY, CDR2 FYNNEI. V was clipped by 2 bases and J by 5 bases; unmatched bases: 11. The CDR3: CASSEKPPGGANNEQFF. In DNA, the CDR3 is TGTGCCAGCAGTGAAAAACCCCCCGGGGGGGCCAACAATGAGCAGTTCTTC.

This clone was seen just once. This sequence joins TRBV6-5 and TRBJ1-4; D is unclear. Trimming shortened V by 0 bases and J by 4 bases, and 9 bases separated the two germline ends. The CDR3 spans 15 residues. The germline V gene encodes CDR1 MNHEY and CDR2 SVGAGI. CDR3 protein: CASSYSPEDNEKLFF. The CDR3 region has the DNA TGTGCCAGCAGTTACTCTCCAGAGGATAATGAAAAACTGTTTTTT.

The rearrangement joins TRBV9 to TRBJ2-1; unclear D gene. The V end lost 4 bases, the J end lost 10 bases, and 21 bases lay between the germline ends. Germline-derived CDR1 and CDR2 are SGDLS and YYNGEE. The CDR3 extends over 15 amino acids. The CDR3 DNA follows: TGTGCCAGCAGCCCGCCCCTGTTAGGTAAAGCGGAGCAGTTCTTC. The encoded protein is CASSPPLLGKAEQFF.

The V gene is TRBV5-1, the J gene TRBJ2-3; 7 bases align to TRBD1. The CDR3 covers 16 residues. Trimming removed 0 bases from V and 1 base from J; junction bases left unmatched: 5. Germline V lookup: CDR1 SGHRS, CDR2 YFSETQ. In DNA form, the CDR3 reads TGCGCCAGCAGCTTGGAAGGGGGCTGGGGCACAGATACGCAGTATTTT. Protein: CASSLEGGWGTDTQYF. The full variable domain, completed using reference TRBV5-1 and TRBJ2-3, is KAGVTQTPRYLIKTRGQQVTLSCSPISGHRSVSWYQQTPGQGLQFLFEYFSETQRNKGNFPGRFSGRQFSNSRSEMNVSTLELGDSALYLCASSLEGGWGTDTQYFGPGTRLTVL.

The genes are TRBV27 and TRBJ2-1; TRBD2 matches at 9 bases. This CDR3 has 16 residues. Germline loops: CDR1 MNHEY, CDR2 SMNVEV (reference sequence). Trimming removed 1 base from V and 3 bases from J; junction bases left unmatched: 4. CDR3 residues: CASSLFPSGNYNEQFF. The CDR3 DNA reads as TGTGCCAGCAGTTTATTTCCTAGCGGGAACTACAATGAGCAGTTCTTC.

The sample holds a few counts of this clone. The CDR3 sequence is CASSLEKGGGTYEQYF. CDR3 nucleotides: TGTGCCAGCAGCTTAGAAAAGGGTGGGGGGACCTACGAGCAGTACTTC. The V and J genes are TRBV11-3 and TRBJ2-7; tentative D call: TRBD2 (6 bases). The CDR3 runs 16 residues. Germline V CDR1 and CDR2: SGHNT, YENEEA. V lost 0 bases and J lost 2, with 14 bases in between.

V gene TRBV5-1 combines with J gene TRBJ2-6, with TRBD2 identical over 14 bases. Germline CDR1 reads SGHRS; CDR2 reads YFSETQ. V shed 5 bases, J shed 4 bases, and the junction held 2 bases outside the gene matches. The CDR3 consists of 16 residues. Here the CDR3 reads CASRGLAGAGANVLTF. DNA for the CDR3: TGCGCCAGCAGGGGACTAGCGGGAGCCGGGGCCAACGTCCTGACTTTC. Variable domain in full (rest from reference TRBV5-1 and TRBJ2-6): KAGVTQTPRYLIKTRGQQVTLSCSPISGHRSVSWYQQTPGQGLQFLFEYFSETQRNKGNFPGRFSGRQFSNSRSEMNVSTLELGDSALYLCASRGLAGAGANVLTFGAGSRLTVL.

The chain couples TRBV7-2 to TRBJ2-5; 7 positions match TRBD2. The CDR3 has 14 residues. V lost 6 bases, J lost 8 bases, and 12 bases stayed unmatched. From germline, CDR1 is SGHTA and CDR2 FQGNSA. The CDR3 protein is CASRSRSAGLTQYF. In DNA, the CDR3 is TGTGCCAGCAGATCGCGTTCGGCGGGACTAACCCAGTACTTC.

V gene TRBV7-3 combines with J gene TRBJ2-7; D gene unclear. The CDR3 is 12 residues long. Trimming took off 5 bases at V and 9 bases at J, with 14 bases between the two ends. Germline CDR1 and CDR2: SGHTA and FQGTGA. The CDR3 loop is CASSPSYPGQYF. CDR3 DNA sequence: TGTGCCAGCAGCCCTTCCTACCCGGGGCAGTACTTC.

The chain combines TRBV7-9 with TRBJ2-5; D gene unclear. V was pared by 3 bases and J by 5 bases, with 13 bases between. Germline-derived CDR1 and CDR2 are SEHNR and FQNEAQ (reference sequence). The CDR3 is made up of 14 amino acids. In DNA, the CDR3 is TGTGCCAGCAGCTTGAGGATCCCCCCGGAGACCCAGTACTTC. Its protein is CASSLRIPPETQYF.

The chain joins TRBV5-1 to TRBJ2-5; 7 nucleotides agree with TRBD2. The CDR3 has 16 amino acids. The junction had 10 bases not matched to a gene; V was cut back by 0 bases and J by 5 bases. Germline CDR1 SGHRS, CDR2 YFSETQ. This chain's CDR3 is CASSLAGPGGGETQYF. CDR3 sequence (DNA): TGCGCCAGCAGCTTGGCCGGTCCCGGGGGAGGGGAGACCCAGTACTTC.

This clone was detected only a few times. The CDR3 region is CASSQPQHGAEQYF. CDR3 DNA: TGTGCCAGCAGCCAGCCACAGCATGGGGCCGAGCAGTACTTC. This rearrangement joins TRBV4-2 to TRBJ2-7, with D possibly being TRBD1 (5 bases). CDR1 is LGHNA, CDR2 YNFKEQ, per germline. There are 14 residues in the CDR3. V lost 3 bases to trimming and J lost 6 bases, with 15 bases between them.

CDR3 protein: CASSREDRKNQPQHF. The CDR3 DNA reads as TGTGCCAGCAGCCGAGAGGACAGGAAAAATCAGCCCCAGCATTTT. This chain uses TRBV4-2 with TRBJ1-5; TRBD1 matches at 7 bases. Looked up from germline, CDR1 is LGHNA and CDR2 is YNFKEQ. The CDR3 totals 15 residues. With V trimmed by 4 bases and J by 4 bases, 7 bases remained unmatched.

This clone came up once. The rearrangement links TRBV7-2 to TRBJ2-5; TRBD2 matches at 8 bases. V shed 5 bases, J shed 1 base, and the junction held 9 bases outside the gene matches. The germline CDR1 and CDR2 sequences are SGHTA and FQGNSA. CDR3 length: 16 amino acids. CDR3 amino acids: CASSPGLAGLQETQYF. In DNA form, the CDR3 reads TGTGCCAGCAGCCCGGGGCTAGCGGGCCTCCAAGAGACCCAGTACTTC.